Here is one TCR beta chain with its context. Study processing details: Reference gene primer amplification gave nucleated cell count estimates. Profiled with immunoSEQ multiplex PCR; TCRdb holds only in-frame clones, not every one. V and J calls and clone size are as listed in that table; D and trimming were resolved from the DNA. Here the sample spans nearly 200,000 clones, roughly four fifths being singletons. The data derive from a study of blood T cell repertoires in COVID-19. Study in general: Samples of COVID-19 (acute and convalescent) were obtained from the United States, Italy and Spain. From T cells, B-cell-depleted T cells, or PBMCs came the material, which was cDNA or gDNA.

V lost 5 bases to trimming and J lost 6 bases; unmatched junction nucleotides: 9. CDR3 size: 17 residues. From germline, CDR1 is SEHNR and CDR2 FQNEAQ (reference sequence). This chain connects TRBV7-9 to TRBJ2-1; the match to TRBD2 covers 14 bases. This sequence was found in a human donor with acute or convalescent COVID-19. The donor label of this sample is uncertain. The sequencing input was peripheral blood. The CDR3 nucleotides are TGTGCCAGCAGCCCCCTGGGACTAGCGGGAGCGGTCAATGAGCAGTTCTTC. Protein sequence: CASSPLGLAGAVNEQFF.